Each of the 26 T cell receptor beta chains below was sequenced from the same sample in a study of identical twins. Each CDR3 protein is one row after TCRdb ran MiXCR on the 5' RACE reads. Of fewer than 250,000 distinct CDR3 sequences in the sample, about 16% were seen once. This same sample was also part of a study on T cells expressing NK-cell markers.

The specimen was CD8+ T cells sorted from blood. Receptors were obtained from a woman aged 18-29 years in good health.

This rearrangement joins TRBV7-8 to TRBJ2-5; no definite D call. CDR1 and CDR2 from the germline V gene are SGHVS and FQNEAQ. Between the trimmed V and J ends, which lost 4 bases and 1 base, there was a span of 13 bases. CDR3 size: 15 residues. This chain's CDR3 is CASSSQVYVQETQYF. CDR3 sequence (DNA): TGTGCCAGCAGCTCACAAGTCTACGTCCAAGAGACCCAGTACTTC. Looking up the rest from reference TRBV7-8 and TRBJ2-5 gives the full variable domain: GAGVSQSPRYKVAKRGQDVALRCDPISGHVSLFWYQQALGQGPEFLTYFQNEAQLDKSGLPSDRFFAERPEGSVSTLKIQRTQQEDSAVYLCASSSQVYVQETQYFGPGTRLLVL.

This chain's CDR3 is CASSLLGLAEYNEQFF. The CDR3 coding sequence is TGTGCCAGCAGTTTATTAGGACTAGCGGAGTACAATGAGCAGTTCTTC. The rearrangement uses TRBV27 and TRBJ2-1; TRBD2 agrees at 10 bases. J lost 4 bases, V lost 1 base, and 4 bases had no gene match. CDR1 and CDR2 (germline): MNHEY, SMNVEV (reference sequence). The CDR3 sequence is 16 residues long.

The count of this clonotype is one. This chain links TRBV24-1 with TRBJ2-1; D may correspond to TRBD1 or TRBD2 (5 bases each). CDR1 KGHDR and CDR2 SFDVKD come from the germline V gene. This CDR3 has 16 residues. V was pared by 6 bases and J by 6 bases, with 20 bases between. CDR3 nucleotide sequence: TGTGCCACCAGTTCCTCAGTGGGGGTGAAGCGCAATGAGCAGTTCTTC. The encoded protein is CATSSSVGVKRNEQFF.

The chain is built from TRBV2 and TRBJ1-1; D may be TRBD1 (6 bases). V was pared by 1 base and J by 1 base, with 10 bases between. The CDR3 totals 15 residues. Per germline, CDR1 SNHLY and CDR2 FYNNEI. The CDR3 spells CASSEETGSNTEAFF. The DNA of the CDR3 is TGTGCCAGCAGTGAAGAGACAGGTTCGAACACTGAAGCTTTCTTT.

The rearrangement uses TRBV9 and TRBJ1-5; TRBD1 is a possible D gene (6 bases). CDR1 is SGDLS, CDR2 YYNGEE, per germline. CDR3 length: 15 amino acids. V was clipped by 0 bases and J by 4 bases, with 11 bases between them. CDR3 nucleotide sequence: TGTGCCAGCAGCGTAGGTGGGCAGGGGAATCAGCCCCAGCATTTT. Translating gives CASSVGGQGNQPQHF.

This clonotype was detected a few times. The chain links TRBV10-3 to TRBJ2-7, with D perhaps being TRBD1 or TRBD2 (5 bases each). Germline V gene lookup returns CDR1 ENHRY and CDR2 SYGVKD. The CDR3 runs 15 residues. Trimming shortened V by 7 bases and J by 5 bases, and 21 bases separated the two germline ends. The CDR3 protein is CAIKGPGTEIHEQYF. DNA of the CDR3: TGTGCCATCAAGGGTCCGGGGACGGAGATCCACGAGCAGTACTTC.

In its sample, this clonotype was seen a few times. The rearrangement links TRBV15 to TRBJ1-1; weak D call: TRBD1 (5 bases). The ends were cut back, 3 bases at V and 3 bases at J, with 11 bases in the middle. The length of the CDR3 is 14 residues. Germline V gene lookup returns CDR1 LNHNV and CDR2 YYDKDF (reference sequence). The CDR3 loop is CATSRDMADTEAFF. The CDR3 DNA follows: TGTGCCACCAGCAGGGACATGGCGGACACTGAAGCTTTCTTT.

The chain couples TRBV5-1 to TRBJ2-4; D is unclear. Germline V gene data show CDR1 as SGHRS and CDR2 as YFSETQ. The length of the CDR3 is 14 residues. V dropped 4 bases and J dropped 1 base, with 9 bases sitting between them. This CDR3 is CASSPFEAKNIQYF. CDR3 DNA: TGCGCCAGCAGCCCATTCGAGGCCAAAAACATTCAGTACTTC.

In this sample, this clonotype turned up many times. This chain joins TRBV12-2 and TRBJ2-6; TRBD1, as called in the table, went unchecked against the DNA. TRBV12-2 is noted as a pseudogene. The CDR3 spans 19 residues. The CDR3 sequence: CASRFSRDGGLSGANVLTF. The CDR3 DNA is TGTGCAAGTCGCTTTTCCCGGGACGGCGGCCTCTCTGGGGCCAACGTCCTGACTTTC.

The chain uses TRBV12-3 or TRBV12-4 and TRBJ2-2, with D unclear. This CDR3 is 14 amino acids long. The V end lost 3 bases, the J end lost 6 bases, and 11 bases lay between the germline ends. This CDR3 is CASSLLVGSGELFF. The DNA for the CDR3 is TGTGCCAGCAGTTTGCTAGTCGGGTCCGGGGAGCTGTTTTTT.

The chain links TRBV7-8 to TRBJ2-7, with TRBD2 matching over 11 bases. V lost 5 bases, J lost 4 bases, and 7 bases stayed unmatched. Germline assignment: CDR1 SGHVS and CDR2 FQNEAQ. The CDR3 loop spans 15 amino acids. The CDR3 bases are TGTGCCAGCAGCGTACTAGCGGGAGTCGGGTACGAGCAGTACTTC. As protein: CASSVLAGVGYEQYF.

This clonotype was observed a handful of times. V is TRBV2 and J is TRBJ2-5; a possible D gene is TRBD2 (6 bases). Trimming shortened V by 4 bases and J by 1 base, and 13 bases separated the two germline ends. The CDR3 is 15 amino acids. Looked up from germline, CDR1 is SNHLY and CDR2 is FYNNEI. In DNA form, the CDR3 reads TGTGCCAGCAGTGGGAGAACTAGCAGCCAAGAGACCCAGTACTTC. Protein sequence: CASSGRTSSQETQYF.

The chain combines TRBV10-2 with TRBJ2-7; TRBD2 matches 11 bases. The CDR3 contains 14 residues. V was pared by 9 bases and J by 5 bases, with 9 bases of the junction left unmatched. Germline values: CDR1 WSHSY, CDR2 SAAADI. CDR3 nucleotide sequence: TGCGCCAGTCATACTAGCGGGAGTCGCGACGAGCAGTACTTC. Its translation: CASHTSGSRDEQYF.

In DNA, the CDR3 is TGTGCCAGCGATGAGCAGTACTTC. Its protein product is CASDEQYF. The chain recombines TRBV7-9 with TRBJ2-7, with D unclear. V gave up 8 bases and J gave up 7 bases, with 3 bases separating them. The length of the CDR3 is 8 residues. Germline CDR1 SEHNR, CDR2 FQNEAQ (reference sequence).

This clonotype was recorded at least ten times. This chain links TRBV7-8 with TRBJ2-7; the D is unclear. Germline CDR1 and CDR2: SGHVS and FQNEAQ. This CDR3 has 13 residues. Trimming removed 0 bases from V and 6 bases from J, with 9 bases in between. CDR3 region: CASSLASVLEQYF. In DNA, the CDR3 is TGTGCCAGCAGCTTAGCGTCAGTCCTCGAGCAGTACTTC.

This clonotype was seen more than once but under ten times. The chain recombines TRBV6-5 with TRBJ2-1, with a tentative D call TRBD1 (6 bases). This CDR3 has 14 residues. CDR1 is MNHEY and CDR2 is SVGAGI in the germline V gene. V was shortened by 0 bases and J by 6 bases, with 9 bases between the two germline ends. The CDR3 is CASSYSTQGNEQFF. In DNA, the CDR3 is TGTGCCAGCAGTTACTCGACACAGGGCAATGAGCAGTTCTTC.

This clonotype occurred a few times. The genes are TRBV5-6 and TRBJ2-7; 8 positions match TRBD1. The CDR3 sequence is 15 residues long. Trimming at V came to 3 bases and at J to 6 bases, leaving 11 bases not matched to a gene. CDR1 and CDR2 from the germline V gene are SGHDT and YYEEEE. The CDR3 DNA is TGTGCCAGCAGCTACGGACAGGGATCAGCGCGCGAGCAGTACTTC. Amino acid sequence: CASSYGQGSAREQYF.

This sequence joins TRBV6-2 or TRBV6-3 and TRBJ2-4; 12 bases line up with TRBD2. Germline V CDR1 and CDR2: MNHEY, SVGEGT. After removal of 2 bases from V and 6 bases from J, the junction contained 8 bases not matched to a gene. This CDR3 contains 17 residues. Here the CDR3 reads CASSYVLAGGPRNIQYF. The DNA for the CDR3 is TGTGCCAGCAGTTACGTCCTAGCGGGAGGGCCCCGAAACATTCAGTACTTC.

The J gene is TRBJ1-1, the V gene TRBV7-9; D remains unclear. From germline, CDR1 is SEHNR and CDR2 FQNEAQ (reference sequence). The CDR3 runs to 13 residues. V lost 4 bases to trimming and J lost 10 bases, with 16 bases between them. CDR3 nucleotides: TGTGCCAGCAGCTCGGGGTCAAAGGAAGGAGCTTTCTTT. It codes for CASSSGSKEGAFF.

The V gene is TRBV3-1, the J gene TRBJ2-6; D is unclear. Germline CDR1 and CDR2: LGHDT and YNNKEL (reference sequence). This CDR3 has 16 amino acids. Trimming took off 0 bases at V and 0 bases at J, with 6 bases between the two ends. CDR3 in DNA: TGTGCCAGCAGCCAAGATGTCGGCTCTGGGGCCAACGTCCTGACTTTC. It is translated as CASSQDVGSGANVLTF.

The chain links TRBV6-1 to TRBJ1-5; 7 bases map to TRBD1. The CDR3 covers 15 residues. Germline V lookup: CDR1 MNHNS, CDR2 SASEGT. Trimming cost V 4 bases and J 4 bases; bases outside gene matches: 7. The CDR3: CASSAEGQPNQPQHF. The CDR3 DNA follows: TGTGCCAGCAGTGCGGAGGGACAGCCTAATCAGCCCCAGCATTTT.

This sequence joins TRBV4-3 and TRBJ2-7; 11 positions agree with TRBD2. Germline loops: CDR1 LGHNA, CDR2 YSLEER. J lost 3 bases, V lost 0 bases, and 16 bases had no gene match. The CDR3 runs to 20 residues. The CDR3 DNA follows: TGCGCCAGCAGCCAAGATCCCTCCCTATCGATGACTAGCGGGGACTACGAGCAGTACTTC. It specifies CASSQDPSLSMTSGDYEQYF.

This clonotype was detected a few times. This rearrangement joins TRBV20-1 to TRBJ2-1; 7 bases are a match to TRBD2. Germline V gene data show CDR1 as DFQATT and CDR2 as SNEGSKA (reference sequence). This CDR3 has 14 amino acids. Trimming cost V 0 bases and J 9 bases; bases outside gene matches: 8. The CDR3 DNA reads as TGCAGTGCTAGAGATGGACTAGTCCGCGGTGAGCAGTTCTTC. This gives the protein CSARDGLVRGEQFF.

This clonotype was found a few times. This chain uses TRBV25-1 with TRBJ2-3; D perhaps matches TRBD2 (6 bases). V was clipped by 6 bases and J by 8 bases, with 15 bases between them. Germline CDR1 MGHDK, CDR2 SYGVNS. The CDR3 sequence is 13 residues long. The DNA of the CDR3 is TGTGCCAGCAGCATTGGGGGGTTGGGTACGCAGTATTTT. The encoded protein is CASSIGGLGTQYF.

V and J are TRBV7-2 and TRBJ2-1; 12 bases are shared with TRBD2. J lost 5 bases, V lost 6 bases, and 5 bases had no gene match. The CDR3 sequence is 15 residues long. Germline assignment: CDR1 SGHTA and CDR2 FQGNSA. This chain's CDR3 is CASREGLAGHNEQFF. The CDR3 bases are TGTGCCAGCAGAGAGGGACTAGCGGGCCACAATGAGCAGTTCTTC.

The CDR3: CASSLGVAANTGELFF. The CDR3 DNA follows: TGTGCCAGCAGCCTCGGGGTGGCGGCGAACACCGGGGAGCTGTTTTTT. The V gene is TRBV7-9, the J gene TRBJ2-2; tentative D call: TRBD2 (5 bases). V was shortened by 5 bases and J by 0 bases, with 13 bases between the two germline ends. Germline CDR1 and CDR2: SEHNR and FQNEAQ (reference sequence). There are 16 residues in the CDR3.